This T cell receptor (beta chain) was captured by sequencing in a study of CD8+ T cells in alopecia areata. The study's findings and limits: Clonality was higher in lesional than normal scalp, especially in alopecia totalis/universalis.

cDNA prepared by RNA extraction and subsequent reverse transcription served as the template for sequencing. Profiling relied on immunoSEQ multiplex PCR, and the TCRdb table lists in-frame clones only, not all of them. The sample shows approximately 150,000 clones, about two thirds of them seen only once. CDR3 length equals 15 residues. Germline CDR1 SQVTM, CDR2 ANQGSEA. V lost 6 bases, J lost 7 bases, and 12 bases stayed unmatched. Researchers picked out CD4+ and CD8+ T cells from PBMCs by sorting. A note on this clone: The antigen remains undetermined.

The sample taken for sequencing was CD8+ T cells sorted from blood. The receptor was isolated from a human donor in good health. V usage is TRBV29-1 and J usage is TRBJ2-1, with 10 bases lining up with TRBD2. The CDR3 sequence is CSVQDGLAVMNEQFF. The CDR3 DNA reads as TGCAGCGTCCAAGACGGACTAGCGGTTATGAATGAGCAGTTCTTC.